This is a list of T cell receptor beta chains from one sample in a study of CD8 T cells in Susac syndrome. TCRdb re-derived calls from the immunoSEQ multiplex PCR reads in MiXCR, one entry per CDR3 protein. The sample carries more than 55,000 distinct CDR3 sequences, 95% recorded once. The sample taken for sequencing was CD8+ T cells from PBMCs. The receptors were gathered from a human donor in good health. CDR3s include the opening cysteine and the closing phenylalanine or tryptophan.

TRBV3-1 | CASSPWLAGLPSYEQYF
TRBV29-1 | CSAVGEMGEQFF
TRBV6-2/TRBV6-3 | CASSYGAGAHLGDF
TRBV28 | CASSQHSGVDAYNEQFF
TRBV5-1 | CASGLFGGANTGELFF
TRBV19 | CASSTSGGSYNEQFF
TRBV9 | CASSVKGLLQETQYF
TRBV19 | CASTISGYSNQPQHF
TRBV29-1 | CSVDIGTGGRALPLQETQYF
TRBV12-3/TRBV12-4 | CASSLGPDIQYF
TRBV20-1 | CSAQTSGGASRYQETQYF
TRBV28 | CASNPFLGQNTEAFF
TRBV28 | CASTEEGVNEQYF
TRBV20-1 | CSARKEYQETQYF
TRBV7-9 | CASSDGSYGETEAFF
TRBV7-9 | CASSPSDGPTDTQYF
TRBV5-1 | CASSLRLRETQYF
TRBV3-1 | CASSHPAGGTDTQYF
TRBV27 | CASSRSSGGGGELFF
TRBV4-3 | CASSQDFASGVGSDTQYF
TRBV4-3 | CASSQDGFSEKLFF
TRBV6-5 | CASWGQANTEAFF
TRBV19 | CASSPLDTQPQHF
TRBV15 | CATSRAGASSYNEQFF
TRBV7-8 | CASSFERQGTNEQFF
TRBV29-1 | CSVEKIGNEQFF
TRBV12-3/TRBV12-4 | CASSLTSAEQFF
TRBV9 | CASSVGGSGGTDTQYF
TRBV7-9 | CASSLAKGDTEAFF
TRBV7-2 | CASSLGGSVAKNIQYF
TRBV10-3 | CAISEGLGNTEAFF
TRBV12-3/TRBV12-4 | CASSDSVRIPPDTQYF
TRBV6-5 | CASSLRFNNSPLHF
TRBV6-4 | CASSRSGGSDTQYF
TRBV23-1 | CASSQSWQGGEKLFF
TRBV15 | CATSRDIRGDHEQYF
TRBV4-1 | CASSQGSGGFDNEQFF
TRBV4-1 | CASSQDQSLNTEAFF
TRBV3-1 | CASSQDLAGGPTTYNEQFF
TRBV27 | CASSPGQAPDTQYF
TRBV4-1 | CASSQEPNQPQHF